This TCR beta chain stems from a study of blood T cell repertoires in COVID-19. Study information: The United States, Italy and Spain supplied acute and convalescent COVID-19 samples. From T cells, B-cell-depleted T cells, or PBMCs came the material, which was cDNA or gDNA.

In the original processing: It was from reference gene primer amplification that nucleated cell counts were estimated. TCRdb keeps only in-frame clones here, not all; method: immunoSEQ multiplex PCR. The DNA gave D and trimming, while V, J and clone size come from that table. The data show some 150,000 clones, with roughly 80% seen just once and roughly 8.6% held by the top ten. This CDR3 has 14 residues. Looked up from germline, CDR1 is SGHTA and CDR2 is FQGNSA. J lost 3 bases, V lost 6 bases, and 8 bases had no gene match. The TCR sequence derives from a woman in her forties or fifties with active or convalescent COVID-19. The sequenced sample was peripheral blood. The chain has TRBV7-2 and TRBJ2-7; 7 bases line up with TRBD1. In DNA, the CDR3 is TGTGCCAGCAGTGTGTCGGGACAGAACTACGAGCAGTACTTC. It encodes CASSVSGQNYEQYF.